The 19 T cell receptor beta chains below all came from one sample that was sequenced in a study of blood T cell repertoires in COVID-19. TCRdb's copy holds only in-frame clones and misses some; the assay was immunoSEQ multiplex PCR. Of about 130,000 clones detected, about four fifths appear once; the ten largest clones hold about a tenth. The specimen sequenced was peripheral blood. These receptor sequences come from a man aged 40-50 years with active or convalescent COVID-19.

Of note for this clone: A clone one base away is much larger, so this may be a read error. The chain uses TRBV7-2 and TRBJ2-5; 8 nucleotides line up with TRBD1. The CDR3 contains 15 residues. Trimming removed 5 bases from V and 6 bases from J; junction bases left unmatched: 11. Germline values: CDR1 SGHTA, CDR2 FQGNSA. CDR3 amino acids: CASSLTGQGQKTQYF. CDR3 in DNA: TGTGCCAGCAGCCTAACCGGACAGGGTCAAAAGACCCAGTACTTC.

The rearrangement uses TRBV19 and TRBJ2-6; D is uncertain. V was trimmed by 5 bases and J by 1 base, leaving 3 bases between them. Germline loops: CDR1 LNHDA, CDR2 SQIVND (reference sequence). The CDR3 is 13 residues long. The CDR3 DNA follows: TGTGCCAGTAGTCAATCTGGGGCCAACGTCCTGACTTTC. Amino acid sequence: CASSQSGANVLTF.

The J gene is TRBJ1-2, the V gene TRBV7-2, with TRBD1 identical over 9 bases. The germline gives CDR1 SGHTA, CDR2 FQGNSA. The CDR3 contains 13 residues. V lost 9 bases, J lost 4 bases, and 6 bases stayed unmatched. This chain's CDR3 is CASGQGLSYGYTF. The DNA for the CDR3 is TGTGCCAGTGGACAGGGGCTCTCCTATGGCTACACCTTC.

The chain carries TRBV12-5 and TRBJ1-6, with D possibly matching TRBD1 (6 bases). Germline lookup yields CDR1 LGHNT and CDR2 FRNRAP. V lost 5 bases and J 4 bases, leaving 9 bases between the germline ends. The CDR3 runs 14 residues. The CDR3 loop is CASGRQEYNSPLHF. The DNA of the CDR3 is TGTGCTAGTGGTAGACAGGAGTATAATTCACCCCTCCACTTT.

This clone has a handful of counts. J is TRBJ1-4 and V is TRBV6-6; D is possibly TRBD1 (5 bases). The CDR3 contains 14 residues. V was shortened by 5 bases and J by 8 bases, with 15 bases between the two germline ends. Germline V lookup: CDR1 MNHNY, CDR2 SVGAGI (reference sequence). CDR3 DNA sequence: TGTGCCAGCAGTACTCAGGGAGGGTTCGAAAAACTGTTTTTT. It specifies CASSTQGGFEKLFF.

With regard to this clone: Other DNA sequences in the sample encode the same CDR3. This sequence joins TRBV5-1 and TRBJ2-1, with 8 bases identical to TRBD2. Losses at the gene ends were 2 bases for V and 4 bases for J; bases not matched to a gene: 5. This CDR3 spans 15 amino acids. The V gene's germline CDR1 is SGHRS and CDR2 YFSETQ. The CDR3 sequence: CASSLGGGSYNEQFF. DNA for the CDR3: TGCGCCAGCAGCTTAGGCGGGGGGTCTTACAATGAGCAGTTCTTC.

The chain has TRBV5-6 and TRBJ1-3; possible D gene TRBD1, 6 bases. With 4 bases removed from V and 4 bases from J, the gap between germline ends came to 12 bases. The CDR3 consists of 14 residues. The V gene's germline CDR1 is SGHDT and CDR2 YYEEEE. The CDR3 nucleotides read TGTGCCAGCAGCCCGGGACATCCAGGAAACACCATATATTTT. It specifies CASSPGHPGNTIYF.

The chain uses TRBV27 and TRBJ2-7; TRBD1 matches at 7 bases. The length of the CDR3 is 16 residues. Germline values: CDR1 MNHEY, CDR2 SMNVEV (reference sequence). J was trimmed by 0 bases and V by 8 bases; bases with no gene match: 13. The DNA for the CDR3 is TGTGCCAGCGGCCTGAAGACAGGGTGGCTCTCCTACGAGCAGTACTTC. As protein: CASGLKTGWLSYEQYF.

This CDR3 is CASSPEVYQETQYF. The CDR3 DNA sequence: TGTGCCAGCTCACCAGAGGTGTACCAAGAGACCCAGTACTTC. The chain joins TRBV18 to TRBJ2-5; D gene ambiguous. Germline-derived CDR1 and CDR2 are KGHSH and LQKENI. This CDR3 has 14 amino acids. V shed 2 bases and J shed 0 bases, with 7 bases lying between them.

This clone was seen only a few times. The same CDR3 can be traced to other DNA sequences in this sample. The rearrangement uses TRBV2 and TRBJ2-1; 13 bases are a match to TRBD2. The junction had 4 bases not matched to a gene; V was cut back by 4 bases and J by 7 bases. Germline loops: CDR1 SNHLY, CDR2 FYNNEI. CDR3 length: 15 amino acids. CDR3 coding DNA: TGTGCCAGCAGTGGTACTAGCGGGGGGGCAAATGAGCAGTTCTTC. Encoded protein: CASSGTSGGANEQFF.

This clone appeared a single time. This chain joins TRBV14 and TRBJ2-2, with a possible D match to TRBD2 (6 bases). Germline CDR1 and CDR2: SGHDN and FVKESK. V was trimmed by 1 base and J by 4 bases, leaving 13 bases between them. The CDR3 covers 16 residues. The CDR3 coding sequence is TGTGCCAGCAGCCAAGTGTCGGGGGTCGTCACCGGGGAGCTGTTTTTT. It codes for CASSQVSGVVTGELFF.

This clone has ten or more counts. This chain links TRBV19 with TRBJ1-2; 10 positions agree with TRBD1. The CDR3 is 14 amino acids. Germline V gene lookup returns CDR1 LNHDA and CDR2 SQIVND (reference sequence). J gave up 7 bases and V 3 bases, and 5 bases lay outside the gene matches. This CDR3 reads CASSISGTGAGYTF. In DNA, the CDR3 is TGTGCCAGTAGTATTTCCGGGACAGGGGCTGGCTACACCTTC.

The chain carries TRBV18 and TRBJ2-5; 8 bases line up with TRBD1. Trimming at V came to 9 bases and at J to 5 bases, leaving 5 bases not matched to a gene. The CDR3 is made up of 12 amino acids. Germline CDR1 and CDR2: KGHSH and LQKENI. The CDR3 is CASDRGRETQYF. DNA of the CDR3: TGTGCCAGTGACAGGGGTCGGGAGACCCAGTACTTC.

In its sample, this clone was seen once. The chain is built from TRBV7-2 and TRBJ2-2; 12 nucleotides align to TRBD2. The ends lost 2 bases at V and 6 bases at J; junction bases unmatched: 4. Germline V gene data show CDR1 as SGHTA and CDR2 as FQGNSA. This CDR3 has 16 amino acids. CDR3 protein: CASSLLAGGKAGELFF. The CDR3 coding sequence is TGTGCCAGCAGCTTACTAGCGGGGGGGAAAGCCGGGGAGCTGTTTTTT.

The chain uses TRBV18 and TRBJ1-5; the D gene is possibly TRBD1 (5 bases). Germline V gives CDR1 KGHSH, CDR2 LQKENI. The CDR3 spans 14 residues. Trimming took off 4 bases at V and 4 bases at J, with 11 bases between the two ends. CDR3 protein: CASSHSDSNQPQHF. CDR3 DNA: TGTGCCAGCTCACATTCCGACAGTAATCAGCCCCAGCATTTT.

This chain's CDR3 is CSVVLAGGTDTQYF. DNA of the CDR3: TGCAGCGTTGTTCTAGCGGGGGGCACAGATACGCAGTATTTT. The chain recombines TRBV29-1 with TRBJ2-3, with TRBD2 identical over 10 bases. V lost 4 bases to trimming and J lost 1 base; unmatched junction nucleotides: 2. This CDR3 spans 14 amino acids. Germline V lookup: CDR1 SQVTM, CDR2 ANQGSEA.

This clone appeared once. CDR3 residues: CASSNGAGGETQYF. CDR3 DNA: TGTGCCAGCAGCAACGGGGCGGGAGGAGAGACCCAGTACTTC. This sequence joins TRBV7-2 and TRBJ2-5; 8 positions match TRBD2. V lost 5 bases, J lost 4 bases, and 6 bases stayed unmatched. The CDR3 has 14 residues. Per germline, CDR1 SGHTA and CDR2 FQGNSA.

This rearrangement joins TRBV6-5 to TRBJ2-7; 8 positions agree with TRBD1. Germline values: CDR1 MNHEY, CDR2 SVGAGI. J lost 3 bases, V lost 6 bases, and 4 bases had no gene match. This CDR3 spans 13 amino acids. CDR3 coding DNA: TGTGCCAGCAGGGACAGGGACCTCTACGAGCAGTACTTC. The encoded protein is CASRDRDLYEQYF.

This clone is categorized as medium-sized. The chain employs TRBV9 and TRBJ2-2; the D gene is possibly TRBD2 (5 bases). The CDR3 contains 17 residues. Germline loops: CDR1 SGDLS, CDR2 YYNGEE. Trimming left V 4 bases short and J 0 bases short, with 16 bases between. The CDR3 DNA is TGTGCCAGCAGCCTCCGGTCGGCGGGTTCGAACACCGGGGAGCTGTTTTTT. Protein product: CASSLRSAGSNTGELFF.